Detailed here is one T cell receptor (beta chain). The antigen is not known. Germline CDR1 is DFQATT and CDR2 is SNEGSKA (reference sequence). The CDR3 loop spans 13 amino acids. The data were taken from a study of monozygotic twins with inflammatory bowel disease. Findings and limits, study-wide: Clonotypes shared with others were fewer in IBD patients than in healthy twins, especially with disease activity. None of the different T cell subtypes could be distinguished from one another.

Template switching introduced UMIs that contain a 6-nucleotide sample barcode. TCRalpha along with TCRbeta cDNA was subjected to two nested PCRs lasting approximately 17 and 9 cycles. TCRdb re-called the 5' RACE reads, yielding one record per CDR3 amino acid sequence without DNA. This sample's table has fewer than 550,000 distinct CDR3 sequences. Sequencing was done on a sample of blood. This chain links TRBV20-1 with TRBJ2-7; the TRBD1 assignment by TCRdb is unverifiable without DNA. The TCR comes from a human donor with ulcerative colitis or Crohn's disease, or a healthy co-twin of an affected twin (not recorded which). The chain's CDR3 is CSADRESLYEQYF.